The 2 T cell receptor beta chains listed next were all sequenced from one sample in a study of cytomegalovirus exposure and HLA in healthy donors. This PCR relied on a set of 60 Vbeta primers and 13 Jbeta primers. The method was immunoSEQ multiplex PCR; TCRdb's version includes in-frame clones alone and lacks a portion of them. The sample has roughly 150,000 clones, around 10% seen once. Sequences were obtained from PBMCs. All receptors derive from a man in his fifties or sixties in good health and CMV-seronegative.

This clone was observed a few times. The rearrangement joins TRBV28 to TRBJ1-5; a possible D gene is TRBD1 (5 bases). This CDR3 contains 16 residues. Germline CDR1 is MDHEN and CDR2 is SYDVKM. Trimming removed 5 bases from V and 2 bases from J, with 16 bases in between. This chain's CDR3 is CASSTRREVRNQPQHF. The CDR3 coding sequence is TGTGCCAGCAGTACCCGCAGGGAGGTCCGCAATCAGCCCCAGCATTTT.

This clone has only a few counts. In DNA, the CDR3 is TGTGCCAGCACCGAGGTTGGAGGAAGCTCCTACGAGCAGTACTTC. It is translated as CASTEVGGSSYEQYF. The V gene is TRBV2, the J gene TRBJ2-7, with D possibly TRBD2 on 5 matching bases. The V end lost 7 bases, the J end lost 0 bases, and 16 bases lay between the germline ends. Germline V lookup: CDR1 SNHLY, CDR2 FYNNEI. The CDR3 is 15 residues long.